These 16 T cell receptor beta chains share one sample of origin, sequenced in a study of blood T cell repertoires in COVID-19 (dated by TCRdb to the early 2020s). The library was built by means of the immunoSEQ multiplex PCR assay. What TCRdb holds here is the immuneACCESS table cut down to in-frame rearrangements. Part of the clones is not present; checked against another copy, under half of the missing clones reflect an unresolved V gene, and the others are unexplained. This sample lists 230,000 or so clones; 85% were detected once. The top ten clonotypes cover around 6.3% of the sample. The sample comprised PBMCs or T cells enriched from blood (not recorded which). All receptors come from a woman aged 45 to 65 who had been exposed to COVID-19.

The CDR3 DNA reads TGTGCCAGCAGCAGGGACAGTTTCAATCAGCCCCAGCATTTT. Translating it yields CASSRDSFNQPQHF. The chain uses TRBV6-2 or TRBV6-3 and TRBJ1-5, with TRBD1 identical over 7 bases. Trimming took 6 bases from V and 3 from J; bases not matched to a gene: 5. Germline values: CDR1 MNHEY, CDR2 SVGEGT. This CDR3 comprises 14 residues.

Regarding this clone: This sample includes further DNA sequences coding for the same CDR3. The CDR3 sequence is CASSRSRGSYEQYF. The CDR3 nucleotides are TGTGCCAGCAGTCGTTCACGAGGTTCCTACGAGCAGTACTTC. The chain couples TRBV28 to TRBJ2-7; D is uncertain. This CDR3 comprises 14 residues. Germline CDR1 reads MDHEN; CDR2 reads SYDVKM. V was cut by 5 bases and J by 1 base, with 12 bases left in between.

The V gene is TRBV19, the J gene TRBJ1-1; 8 bases agree with TRBD1. The V gene's germline CDR1 is LNHDA and CDR2 SQIVND (reference sequence). The CDR3 extends over 15 amino acids. The V and J ends lost 6 bases and 4 bases, in that order; junction bases with no gene match: 10. CDR3 bases: TGTGCCAGTAGAACAGACAGGGGAATAATCACTGAAGCTTTCTTT. This sequence encodes CASRTDRGIITEAFF.

This rearrangement joins TRBV14 to TRBJ2-7, with a possible D match to TRBD1 (6 bases). Germline loops: CDR1 SGHDN, CDR2 FVKESK. The CDR3 is 12 amino acids. Trimming left V 2 bases short and J 8 bases short, with 10 bases between. CDR3 coding DNA: TGTGCCAGCAGCCAACAGGGGAATAAGCAGTACTTC. Translated, it gives CASSQQGNKQYF.

The DNA for the CDR3 is TGTGCCAGCAGCGTAGCCCCCGGCGGGGGGTATGGAAACACCATATATTTT. Its protein is CASSVAPGGGYGNTIYF. V is TRBV9 and J is TRBJ1-3; D is possibly TRBD1 (5 bases). Germline-derived CDR1 and CDR2 are SGDLS and YYNGEE. There are 17 residues in the CDR3. Trimming cost V 0 bases and J 3 bases, with 16 bases left between them.

The chain couples TRBV5-6 to TRBJ2-5; 11 bases map to TRBD2. Germline V gene lookup returns CDR1 SGHDT and CDR2 YYEEEE. The CDR3 spans 15 residues. V was pared by 4 bases and J by 5 bases, with 7 bases of the junction left unmatched. CDR3: CASSPPSGGPETQYF. In nucleotides, the CDR3 is TGTGCCAGCAGCCCCCCTAGCGGGGGGCCGGAGACCCAGTACTTC.

This rearrangement joins TRBV7-2 to TRBJ1-5; a weak D match, TRBD1 (5 bases). V was pared by 2 bases and J by 4 bases, with 6 bases between. Germline V lookup: CDR1 SGHTA, CDR2 FQGNSA. The length of the CDR3 is 13 residues. The CDR3 DNA reads as TGTGCCAGCAGCTTAAAGGGGAATCAGCCCCAGCATTTT. Translated: CASSLKGNQPQHF.

The chain uses TRBV19 and TRBJ2-1; TRBD1 agrees at 7 bases. The CDR3 runs to 12 residues. V lost 3 bases and J lost 11; bases outside the gene matches: 4. Germline lookup yields CDR1 LNHDA and CDR2 SQIVND (reference sequence). This chain's CDR3 is CASSMGQNKQFF. Here the CDR3 DNA reads TGTGCCAGTAGTATGGGACAGAATAAGCAGTTCTTC.

The rearrangement links TRBV7-2 to TRBJ1-5, with 8 bases fitting TRBD1. Germline CDR1 SGHTA, CDR2 FQGNSA. The CDR3 is made up of 13 amino acids. Trimming at V came to 8 bases and at J to 9 bases, leaving 9 bases not matched to a gene. The CDR3 nucleotides are TGTGCCAGCGGCACACAGGGGGTTGCGCCCCAGCATTTT. Protein product: CASGTQGVAPQHF.

In this sample, this clone turned up a few times. The chain carries TRBV23-1 and TRBJ2-1, with TRBD2 matching 8 bases. TRBV23-1 belongs to the ORF category, with a function that is uncertain. The CDR3 has 12 residues. J was trimmed by 8 bases and V by 6 bases; bases with no gene match: 3. This CDR3 is CASRGRGDEQFF. The CDR3 DNA follows: TGCGCCAGCAGGGGGCGGGGGGATGAGCAGTTCTTC.

DNA for the CDR3: TGTGCCTGGAGGCCCAGGCAGACAGTGGGCTATGGCTACACCTTC. Amino acids: CAWRPRQTVGYGYTF. The gene calls are TRBV30 and TRBJ1-2; perhaps TRBD1 as D (5 bases). The CDR3 is 15 amino acids. CDR1 and CDR2 from the germline V gene are GTSNPN and SVGIG (reference sequence). V shed 3 bases and J shed 4 bases, with 18 bases lying between them.

The chain is built from TRBV6-5 and TRBJ2-5, with D possibly matching TRBD2 (6 bases). The CDR3 totals 12 residues. The V gene lost 10 bases and the J gene lost 4 bases, with 13 bases spanning the gap. The germline gives CDR1 MNHEY, CDR2 SVGAGI. CDR3 bases: TGTGCCACCCGCTACGGGGGAGAGACCCAGTACTTC. This gives the protein CATRYGGETQYF.

J is TRBJ1-1 and V is TRBV9; maybe TRBD1 (5 bases). Trimming shortened V by 7 bases and J by 4 bases, and 11 bases separated the two germline ends. This CDR3 has 12 amino acids. Germline CDR1 SGDLS, CDR2 YYNGEE. The CDR3 sequence is CASGGSGTEAFF. In DNA form, the CDR3 reads TGTGCCAGCGGGGGGTCGGGCACTGAAGCTTTCTTT.

This rearrangement joins TRBV10-3 to TRBJ2-5, with a weak D call TRBD1 (8 bases). The CDR3 runs to 16 residues. V lost 6 bases to trimming and J lost 2 bases, with 19 bases between them. The V gene's germline CDR1 is ENHRY and CDR2 SYGVKD. The CDR3 nucleotides are TGTGCCATCAGCCGGGGGGCAGGGGGCATACAAGAGACCCAGTACTTC. This sequence encodes CAISRGAGGIQETQYF.

The chain employs TRBV6-2 or TRBV6-3 and TRBJ1-1; D perhaps matches TRBD1 (5 bases). Trimming shortened V by 8 bases and J by 4 bases, and 20 bases separated the two germline ends. The CDR3 extends over 15 amino acids. Germline V gene data show CDR1 as MNHEY and CDR2 as SVGEGT. CDR3 sequence reads: CASGRLGGSSTEAFF. CDR3 nucleotide sequence: TGTGCCAGCGGCCGTTTGGGGGGGTCAAGCACTGAAGCTTTCTTT.

The V and J genes are TRBV6-6 and TRBJ1-2; D not certain. V was pared by 8 bases and J by 4 bases, with 14 bases between. The length of the CDR3 is 13 residues. The germline V gene encodes CDR1 MNHNY and CDR2 SVGAGI (reference sequence). The CDR3 protein is CASFQRVGYGYTF. CDR3 DNA sequence: TGTGCCAGCTTTCAACGTGTCGGCTATGGCTACACCTTC.